This TCR beta chain was captured by sequencing in a study of regulatory T cells in long-lasting Graves disease. V lost 2 bases and J 4 bases, leaving 3 bases between the germline ends. CDR3 length equals 11 residues. Germline V gives CDR1 MNHNS, CDR2 SASEGT. Investigators prepared the TCR beta libraries by applying iRepertoire HTBI primers and Arm-PCR of CDR3 regions. MiXCR was run by TCRdb on the multiplex PCR reads, yielding one entry per CDR3 protein. The sample contains hundreds of thousands of distinct CDR3 sequences, around 16% of which appear only once. This clonotype was seen many times. Time point reported: newly diagnosed GD, antithyroid drugs for less than 3 months. The TCR library was made from RNA extracted from PBMCs. An endocrinology department in Xi'an, China, supplied the patients. A roughly 10-milliliter sample of peripheral blood was drawn into EDTA tubes. Separately, the same data were catalogued under a study of T cells in Graves' hyperthyroidism and ophthalmopathy. According to that study: The majority of expanded thyroid clonotypes above 0.001 also appeared in blood. Ophthalmopathy onset followed model prediction by a median approximately six months.

The TCR was taken from a woman aged 35-65 years with Graves disease. This sequence joins TRBV6-1 and TRBJ2-7; D gene unclear. Sequencing was performed on peripheral blood mononuclear cells (PBMCs), taken at new diagnosis, from a patient treated with antithyroid drugs. CDR3 amino acids: CASSEKYEQYF. The CDR3 nucleotides are TGTGCCAGCAGTGAAAAATACGAGCAGTACTTC.